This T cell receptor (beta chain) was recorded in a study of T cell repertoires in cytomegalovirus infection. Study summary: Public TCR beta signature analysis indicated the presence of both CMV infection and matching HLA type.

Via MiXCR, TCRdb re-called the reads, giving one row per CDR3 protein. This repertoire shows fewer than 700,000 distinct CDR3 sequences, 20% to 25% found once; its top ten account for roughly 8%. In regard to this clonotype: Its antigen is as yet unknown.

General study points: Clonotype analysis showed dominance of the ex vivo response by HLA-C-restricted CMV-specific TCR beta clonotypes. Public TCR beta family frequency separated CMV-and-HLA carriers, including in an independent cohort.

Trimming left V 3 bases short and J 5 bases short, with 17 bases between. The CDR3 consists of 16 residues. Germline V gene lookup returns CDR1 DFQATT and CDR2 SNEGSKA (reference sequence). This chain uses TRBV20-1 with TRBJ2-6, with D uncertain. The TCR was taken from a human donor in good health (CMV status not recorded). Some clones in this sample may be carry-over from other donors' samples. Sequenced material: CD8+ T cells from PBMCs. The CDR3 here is CSARDPTQLWANVLTF. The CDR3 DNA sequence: TGCAGTGCTAGGGACCCGACACAGCTCTGGGCCAACGTCCTGACTTTC.